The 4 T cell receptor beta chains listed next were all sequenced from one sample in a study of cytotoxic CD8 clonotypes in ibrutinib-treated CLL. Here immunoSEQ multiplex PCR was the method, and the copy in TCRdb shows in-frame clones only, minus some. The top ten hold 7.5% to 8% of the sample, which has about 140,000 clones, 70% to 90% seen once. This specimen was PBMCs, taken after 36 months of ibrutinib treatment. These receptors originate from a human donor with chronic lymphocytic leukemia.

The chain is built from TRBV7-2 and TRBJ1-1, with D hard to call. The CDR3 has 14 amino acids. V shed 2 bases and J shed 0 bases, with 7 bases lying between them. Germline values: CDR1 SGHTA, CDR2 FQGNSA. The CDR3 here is CASSLSTLNTEAFF. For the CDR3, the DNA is TGTGCCAGCAGCTTAAGCACGCTGAACACTGAAGCTTTCTTT.

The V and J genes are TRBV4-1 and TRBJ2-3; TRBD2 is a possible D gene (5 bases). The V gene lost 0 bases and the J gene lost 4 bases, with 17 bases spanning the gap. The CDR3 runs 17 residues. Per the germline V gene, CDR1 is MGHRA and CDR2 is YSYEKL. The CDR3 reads CASSQETAGRGADTQYF. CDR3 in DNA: TGCGCCAGCAGCCAAGAAACGGCGGGTAGAGGTGCAGATACGCAGTATTTT.

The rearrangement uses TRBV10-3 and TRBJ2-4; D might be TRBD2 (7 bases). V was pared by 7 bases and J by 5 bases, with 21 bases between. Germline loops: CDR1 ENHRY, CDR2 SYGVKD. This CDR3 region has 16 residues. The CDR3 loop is CAIKSSEVGGQNIQYF. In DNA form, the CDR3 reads TGTGCCATCAAATCGTCCGAAGTGGGGGGGCAAAACATTCAGTACTTC.

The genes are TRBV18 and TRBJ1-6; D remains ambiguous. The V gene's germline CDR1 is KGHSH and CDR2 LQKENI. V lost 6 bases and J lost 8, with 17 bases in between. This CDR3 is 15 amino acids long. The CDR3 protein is CASSPSVLVDSPLHF. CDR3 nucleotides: TGTGCCAGCTCCCCTTCCGTATTAGTCGATTCACCCCTCCACTTT.